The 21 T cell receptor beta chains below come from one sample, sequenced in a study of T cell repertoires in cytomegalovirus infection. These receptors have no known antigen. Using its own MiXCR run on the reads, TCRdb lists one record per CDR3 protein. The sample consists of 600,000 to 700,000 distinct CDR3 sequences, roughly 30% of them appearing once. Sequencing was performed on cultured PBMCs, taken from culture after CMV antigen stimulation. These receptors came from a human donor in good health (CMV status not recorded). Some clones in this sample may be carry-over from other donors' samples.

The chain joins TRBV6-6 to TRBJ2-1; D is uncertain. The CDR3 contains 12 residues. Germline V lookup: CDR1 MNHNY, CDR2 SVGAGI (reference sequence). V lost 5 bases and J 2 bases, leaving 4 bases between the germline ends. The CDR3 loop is CASSEPYNEQFF. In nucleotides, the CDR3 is TGTGCCAGCAGTGAGCCCTACAATGAGCAGTTCTTC.

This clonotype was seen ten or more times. CDR3: CASSLDGDASRYTF. The CDR3 DNA is TGTGCCAGCAGCTTAGACGGCGATGCCTCTCGCTACACCTTC. The chain is built from TRBV7-2 and TRBJ1-2; D unresolved. From germline, CDR1 is SGHTA and CDR2 FQGNSA. The CDR3 is 14 amino acids. V lost 1 base, J lost 9 bases, and 15 bases lay in between.

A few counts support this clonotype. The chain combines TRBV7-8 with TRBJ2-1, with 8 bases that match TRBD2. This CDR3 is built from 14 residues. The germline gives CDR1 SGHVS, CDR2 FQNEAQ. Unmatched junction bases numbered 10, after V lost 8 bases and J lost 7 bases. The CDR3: CASRLGGLGNEQFF. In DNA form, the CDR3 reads TGTGCCAGCCGGTTGGGGGGACTAGGAAATGAGCAGTTCTTC.

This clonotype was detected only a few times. CDR3 bases: TGCGCCAGCAGCGCAGGGACTAGCGGCTGGGAGACCCAGTACTTC. Translating gives CASSAGTSGWETQYF. V and J are TRBV5-1 and TRBJ2-5, with 11 nucleotides matching TRBD2. The CDR3 is 15 amino acids. In germline, CDR1 is SGHRS, CDR2 YFSETQ. V gave up 4 bases and J gave up 5 bases; unmatched junction bases: 7.

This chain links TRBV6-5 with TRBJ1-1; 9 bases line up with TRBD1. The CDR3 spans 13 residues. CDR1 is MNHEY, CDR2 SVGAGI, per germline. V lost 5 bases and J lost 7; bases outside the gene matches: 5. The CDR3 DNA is TGTGCCAGCAGTCTACAGGGGGCTGTTGAAGCTTTCTTT. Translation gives CASSLQGAVEAFF.

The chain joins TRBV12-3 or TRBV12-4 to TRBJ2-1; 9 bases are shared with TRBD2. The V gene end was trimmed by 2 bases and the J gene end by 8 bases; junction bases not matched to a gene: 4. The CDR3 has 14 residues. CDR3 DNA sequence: TGTGCCAGCAGTTTACTAGCGGGAACCGATGAGCAGTTCTTC. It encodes CASSLLAGTDEQFF.

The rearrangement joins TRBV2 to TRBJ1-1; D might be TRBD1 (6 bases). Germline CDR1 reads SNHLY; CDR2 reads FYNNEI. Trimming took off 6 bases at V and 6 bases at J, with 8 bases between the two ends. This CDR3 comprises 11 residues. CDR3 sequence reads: CASSWTAEAFF. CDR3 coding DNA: TGTGCCAGCAGCTGGACAGCTGAAGCTTTCTTT.

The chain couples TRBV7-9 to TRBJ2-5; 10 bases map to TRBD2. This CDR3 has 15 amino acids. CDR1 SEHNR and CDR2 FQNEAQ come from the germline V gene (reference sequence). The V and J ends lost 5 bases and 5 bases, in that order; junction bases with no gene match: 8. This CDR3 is CASSLTSGTSETQYF. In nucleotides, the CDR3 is TGTGCCAGCAGCCTAACTAGCGGGACTAGCGAGACCCAGTACTTC. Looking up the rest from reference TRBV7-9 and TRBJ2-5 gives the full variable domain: DTGVSQNPRHKITKRGQNVTFRCDPISEHNRLYWYRQTLGQGPEFLTYFQNEAQLEKSRLLSDRFSAERPKGSFSTLEIQRTEQGDSAMYLCASSLTSGTSETQYFGPGTRLLVL.

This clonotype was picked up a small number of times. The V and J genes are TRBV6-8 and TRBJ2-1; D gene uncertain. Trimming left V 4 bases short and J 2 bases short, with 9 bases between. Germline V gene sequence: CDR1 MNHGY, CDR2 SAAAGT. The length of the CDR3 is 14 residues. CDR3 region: CASSSGGPYNEQFF. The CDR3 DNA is TGTGCCAGCAGTTCTGGCGGCCCCTACAATGAGCAGTTCTTC.

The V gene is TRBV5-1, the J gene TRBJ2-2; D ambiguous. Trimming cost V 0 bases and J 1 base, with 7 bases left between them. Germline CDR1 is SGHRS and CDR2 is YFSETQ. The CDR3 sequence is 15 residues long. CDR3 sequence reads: CASSLVSGNTGELFF. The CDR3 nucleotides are TGCGCCAGCAGCTTGGTATCGGGGAACACCGGGGAGCTGTTTTTT.

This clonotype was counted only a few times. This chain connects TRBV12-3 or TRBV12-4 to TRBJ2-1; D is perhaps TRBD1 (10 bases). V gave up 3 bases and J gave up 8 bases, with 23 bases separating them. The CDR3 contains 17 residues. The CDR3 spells CASSLGQGRGGKDEQFF. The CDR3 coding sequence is TGTGCCAGCAGTTTGGGACAGGGGCGGGGGGGCAAGGATGAGCAGTTCTTC.

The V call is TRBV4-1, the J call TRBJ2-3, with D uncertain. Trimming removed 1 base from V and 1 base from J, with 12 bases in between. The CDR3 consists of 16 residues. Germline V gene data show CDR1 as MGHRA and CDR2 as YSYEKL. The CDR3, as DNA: TGCGCCAGCAGCCAAGGGTTACAAGGAGGCACAGATACGCAGTATTTT. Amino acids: CASSQGLQGGTDTQYF.

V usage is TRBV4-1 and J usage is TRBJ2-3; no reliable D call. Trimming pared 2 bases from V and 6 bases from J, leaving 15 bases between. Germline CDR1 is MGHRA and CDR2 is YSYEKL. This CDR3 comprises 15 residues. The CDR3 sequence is CASSQSRPGLDTQYF. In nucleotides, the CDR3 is TGCGCCAGCAGCCAATCGCGCCCTGGGTTGGATACGCAGTATTTT.

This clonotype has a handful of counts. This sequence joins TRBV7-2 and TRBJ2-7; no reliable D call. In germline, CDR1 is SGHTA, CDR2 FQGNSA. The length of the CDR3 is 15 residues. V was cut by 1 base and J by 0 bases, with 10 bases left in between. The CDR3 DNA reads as TGTGCCAGCAGCTTAGTGAGTGATTACTCCTACGAGCAGTACTTC. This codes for CASSLVSDYSYEQYF.

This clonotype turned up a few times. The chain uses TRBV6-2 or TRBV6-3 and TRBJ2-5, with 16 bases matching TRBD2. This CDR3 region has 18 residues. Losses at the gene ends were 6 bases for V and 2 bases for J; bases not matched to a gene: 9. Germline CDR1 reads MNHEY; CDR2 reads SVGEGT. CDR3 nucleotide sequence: TGTGCCAGCAGGGAACCGGGACTAGCGGGGGGGCGTCAAGAGACCCAGTACTTC. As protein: CASREPGLAGGRQETQYF.

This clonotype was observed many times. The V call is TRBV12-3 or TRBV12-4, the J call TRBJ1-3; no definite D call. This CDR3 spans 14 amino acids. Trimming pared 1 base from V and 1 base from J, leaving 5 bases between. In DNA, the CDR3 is TGTGCCAGCAGTTTAGGTGCATCTGGAAACACCATATATTTT. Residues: CASSLGASGNTIYF.

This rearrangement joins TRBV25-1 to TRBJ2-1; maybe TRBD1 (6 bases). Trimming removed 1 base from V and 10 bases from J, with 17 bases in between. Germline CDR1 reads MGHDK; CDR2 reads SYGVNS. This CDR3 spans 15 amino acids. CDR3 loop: CASSELVGAQGEQFF. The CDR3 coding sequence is TGTGCCAGCAGTGAATTGGTGGGAGCCCAGGGGGAGCAGTTCTTC.

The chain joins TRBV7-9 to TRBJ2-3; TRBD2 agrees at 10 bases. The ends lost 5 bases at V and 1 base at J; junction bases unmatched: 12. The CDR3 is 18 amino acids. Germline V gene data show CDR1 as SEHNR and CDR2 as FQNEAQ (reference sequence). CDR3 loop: CASSPTRYSGRGTDTQYF. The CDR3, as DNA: TGTGCCAGCAGCCCTACGCGCTACAGCGGGAGGGGCACAGATACGCAGTATTTT. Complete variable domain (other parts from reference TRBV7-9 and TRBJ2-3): DTGVSQNPRHKITKRGQNVTFRCDPISEHNRLYWYRQTLGQGPEFLTYFQNEAQLEKSRLLSDRFSAERPKGSFSTLEIQRTEQGDSAMYLCASSPTRYSGRGTDTQYFGPGTRLTVL.

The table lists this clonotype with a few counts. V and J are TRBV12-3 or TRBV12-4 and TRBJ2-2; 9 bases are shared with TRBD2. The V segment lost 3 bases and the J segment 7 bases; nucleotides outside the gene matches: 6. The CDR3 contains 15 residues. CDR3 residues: CASSFRTSDGGELFF. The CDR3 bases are TGTGCCAGCAGTTTCCGGACTAGCGACGGCGGGGAGCTGTTTTTT.

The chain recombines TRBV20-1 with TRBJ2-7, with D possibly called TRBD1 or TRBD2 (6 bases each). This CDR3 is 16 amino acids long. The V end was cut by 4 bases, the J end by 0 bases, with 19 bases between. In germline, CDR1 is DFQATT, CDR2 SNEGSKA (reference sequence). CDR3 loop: CSAIQPGGTNSYEQYF. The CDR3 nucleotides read TGCAGTGCTATCCAACCCGGGGGCACTAACTCCTACGAGCAGTACTTC.

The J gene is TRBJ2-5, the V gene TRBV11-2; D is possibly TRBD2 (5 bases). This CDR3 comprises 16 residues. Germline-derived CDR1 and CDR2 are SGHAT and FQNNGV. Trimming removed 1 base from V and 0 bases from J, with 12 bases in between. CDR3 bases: TGTGCCAGCAGCTTAGCTCTACTAGGGAACCAAGAGACCCAGTACTTC. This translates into CASSLALLGNQETQYF.